This TCR beta chain originates from a study of blood T cell repertoires in COVID-19. Study in general: There were acute and convalescent COVID-19 samples, and they came from the United States, Italy and Spain. Nucleic acid was either cDNA or gDNA, and it came from T cells, B-cell-depleted T cells, or PBMCs.

In the authors' workflow: Scientists estimated how many nucleated cells there were by amplifying reference gene primers. Generated by immunoSEQ multiplex PCR, the TCRdb table keeps only in-frame clones and is missing some. D and trimming come from the DNA, and the V and J calls and clone size come from that table. The repertoire consists of about 410,000 clones, with approximately 90% occurring once and the leading ten covering almost 1.5%. V dropped 2 bases and J dropped 0; count of bases not matched to a gene: 10. This CDR3 is built from 20 residues. The germline V gene has CDR1 LGHNA and CDR2 YNFKEQ.

Sequencing was performed on peripheral blood. The chain employs TRBV4-2 and TRBJ2-1; 13 positions agree with TRBD2. The receptor's source is a woman under 40 with active or convalescent COVID-19. CDR3 DNA sequence: TGTGCCAGCAGCCAAACTCCGGGACTAGCGGGGAAGAGCTCCTACAATGAGCAGTTCTTC. Its translation: CASSQTPGLAGKSSYNEQFF.